This is a list of T cell receptor beta chains from one sample in a study of T cell responses to AZD1222 COVID-19 vaccine. Assay used: immunoSEQ multiplex PCR; TCRdb lists only in-frame clones, some missing. Of over 110,000 clones in the sample, more than 85% are singletons; the top ten hold 5.1%. The material was peripheral blood, obtained on day 0 of AZD1222 vaccination. These receptors were obtained from an adult in good health. Each CDR3 is given with its conserved first and last residue. Fields, in order: D gene, J gene, V gene, clone size, CDR3 protein, CDR3 DNA. D genes are given only for firm matches. Clone size is not always given. Where it is, it says once, few, many or a class for expanded clones.

>TRBD2|TRBJ2-1|TRBV29-1|NA
CAAGELNEQFF
TGCGCGGCGGGAGAACTGAATGAGCAGTTCTTC
>NA|TRBJ1-5|TRBV10-3|NA
CAISESRGNQPQHF
TGTGCCATCAGTGAGTCGAGGGGCAATCAGCCCCAGCATTTT
>TRBD1|TRBJ1-3|TRBV6-5|NA
CASSQTGAGNTIYF
TGTGCCAGCAGCCAAACAGGGGCCGGAAACACCATATATTTT
>NA|TRBJ2-7|TRBV5-8|NA
CASILFPLDKSYEQYF
TGTGCCAGCATCCTCTTCCCTTTGGACAAGAGCTACGAGCAGTACTTC
>NA|TRBJ1-1|TRBV2|NA
CASSGGANTEAFF
TGTGCCAGCAGTGGGGGGGCCAACACTGAAGCTTTCTTT
>NA|TRBJ2-3|TRBV20-1|NA
CSASLGLGGSTDTQYF
TGCAGTGCTAGTCTGGGTTTGGGTGGAAGCACAGATACGCAGTATTTT
>TRBD1|TRBJ2-1|TRBV12-5|NA
CASGLGTGGNVEQFF
TGTGCTAGTGGTTTAGGGACAGGAGGAAATGTTGAGCAGTTCTTC
>TRBD1|TRBJ1-1|TRBV6-5|NA
CASSAGTGETEAFF
TGTGCCAGCAGCGCCGGGACAGGGGAGACTGAAGCTTTCTTT
>TRBD1|TRBJ2-5|TRBV2|NA
CASSGDRGFETQYF
TGTGCCAGCAGTGGTGACAGGGGGTTTGAGACCCAGTACTTC
>TRBD1|TRBJ2-7|TRBV9|NA
CASSVDLTGVEQYF
TGTGCCAGCAGCGTTGACCTAACAGGGGTGGAGCAGTACTTC
>NA|TRBJ2-7|TRBV7-2|NA
CASSFDRRNSYEQYF
TGTGCCAGCAGTTTCGACAGACGGAACTCCTACGAGCAGTACTTC
>TRBD2|TRBJ2-7|TRBV7-2|NA
CASSLGGISSGRDYEQYF
TGTGCCAGCAGCTTAGGGGGCATATCTAGCGGGCGGGACTACGAGCAGTACTTC
>NA|TRBJ2-3|TRBV30|NA
CAWSWGGTDTQYF
TGTGCCTGGAGCTGGGGCGGCACAGATACGCAGTATTTT
>TRBD2|TRBJ2-7|TRBV27|NA
CASSRGTSGSYEQYF
TGTGCCAGCAGTCGCGGGACTAGCGGCTCCTACGAGCAGTACTTC
>NA|TRBJ2-1|TRBV6-2/TRBV6-3|once
CASSLGLGEQFF
TGTGCCAGCAGTCTCGGCCTGGGTGAGCAGTTCTTC
>NA|TRBJ1-1|TRBV6-5|NA
CASSPGRRVTEAFF
TGTGCCAGCAGCCCAGGGAGGCGGGTCACTGAAGCTTTCTTT
>NA|TRBJ2-1|TRBV29-1|NA
CSVDTVGSYNEQFF
TGCAGCGTTGACACAGTTGGCTCTTACAATGAGCAGTTCTTC
>NA|TRBJ1-2|TRBV12-3/TRBV12-4|once
CASSTRQYEGYTF
TGTGCCAGCAGTACTCGACAGTATGAAGGCTACACCTTC
>NA|TRBJ1-1|TRBV29-1|NA
CSVEETGASEAFF
TGCAGCGTTGAGGAGACAGGCGCTTCTGAAGCTTTCTTT
>TRBD2|TRBJ2-1|TRBV7-7|few
CASSPRLAGASKEQFF
TGTGCCAGCAGCCCAAGACTAGCGGGAGCGTCTAAAGAGCAGTTCTTC
>NA|TRBJ2-3|TRBV7-2|once
CASSLDGTDTQYF
TGTGCCAGCAGCTTAGATGGTACAGATACGCAGTATTTT
>NA|TRBJ2-2|TRBV3-1/TRBV3-2|NA
CASSQDPSTGELFF
TGTGCCAGCAGCCAAGACCCGTCAACCGGGGAGCTGTTTTTT
>NA|TRBJ1-1|TRBV6-5|NA
CASSYSGPQNTEAFF
TGTGCCAGCAGTTACTCGGGTCCACAGAACACTGAAGCTTTCTTT
>NA|TRBJ2-5|TRBV6-5|NA
CASSYSGVAAETQYF
TGTGCCAGCAGTTACTCTGGGGTAGCTGCAGAGACCCAGTACTTC
>NA|TRBJ1-1|TRBV7-8|NA
CASSSPGFLTEAFF
TGTGCCAGCAGCTCCCCCGGGTTCCTCACTGAAGCTTTCTTT
>TRBD2|TRBJ2-3|TRBV4-1|NA
CASSQGAGGGALDTQYF
TGCGCCAGCAGCCAAGGAGCGGGCGGGGGGGCGCTCGATACGCAGTATTTT
>NA|TRBJ2-2|TRBV21-1|NA
CASPQHYWGFAGELFF
TGTGCCAGCCCCCAGCACTATTGGGGTTTCGCCGGGGAGCTGTTTTTT
>NA|TRBJ1-5|TRBV15|NA
CATSRDFVRNQPQHF
TGTGCCACCAGCAGAGATTTTGTCCGCAATCAGCCCCAGCATTTT
>NA|TRBJ2-2|TRBV2|NA
CASSGGRGSGELFF
TGTGCCAGCAGTGGGGGCAGGGGAAGCGGGGAGCTGTTTTTT
>TRBD1|TRBJ1-6|TRBV3-1/TRBV3-2|NA
CASSTHWTGGDSPLHF
TGTGCCAGCAGCACTCACTGGACAGGGGGGGATTCACCCCTCCACTTT
>NA|TRBJ2-3|TRBV5-1|NA
CASGTGSGDTQYF
TGCGCCAGTGGGACTGGAAGCGGAGATACGCAGTATTTT
>NA|TRBJ2-7|TRBV19|NA
CASSSFLGGTYEQYF
TGTGCCAGTAGTAGTTTTCTTGGCGGTACCTACGAGCAGTACTTC